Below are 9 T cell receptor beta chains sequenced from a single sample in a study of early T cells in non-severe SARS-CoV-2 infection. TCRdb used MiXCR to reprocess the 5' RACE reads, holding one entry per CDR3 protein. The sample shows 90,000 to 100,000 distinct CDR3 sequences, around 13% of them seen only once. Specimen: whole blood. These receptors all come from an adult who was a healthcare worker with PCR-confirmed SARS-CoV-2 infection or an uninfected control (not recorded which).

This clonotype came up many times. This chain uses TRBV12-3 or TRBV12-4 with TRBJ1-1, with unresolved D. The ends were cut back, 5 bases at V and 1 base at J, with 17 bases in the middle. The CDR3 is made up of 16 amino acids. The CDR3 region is CASSRAAGTTNTEAFF. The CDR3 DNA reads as TGTGCCAGCAGTCGCGCCGCCGGCACAACGAACACTGAAGCTTTCTTT.

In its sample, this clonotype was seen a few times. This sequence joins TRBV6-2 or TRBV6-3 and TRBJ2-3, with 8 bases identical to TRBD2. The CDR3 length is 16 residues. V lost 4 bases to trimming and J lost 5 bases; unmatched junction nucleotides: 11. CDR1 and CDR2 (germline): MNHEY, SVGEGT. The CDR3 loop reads CASSFDISGVRDTQYF. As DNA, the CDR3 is TGTGCCAGCAGTTTCGATATTAGCGGGGTTAGAGATACGCAGTATTTT.

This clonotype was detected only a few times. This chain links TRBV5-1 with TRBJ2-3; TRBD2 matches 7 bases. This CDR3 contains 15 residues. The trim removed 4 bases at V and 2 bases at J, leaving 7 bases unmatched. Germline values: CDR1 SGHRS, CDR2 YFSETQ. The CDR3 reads CASSRAGPLTDTQYF. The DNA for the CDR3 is TGCGCCAGCAGCCGAGCGGGGCCCCTCACAGATACGCAGTATTTT.

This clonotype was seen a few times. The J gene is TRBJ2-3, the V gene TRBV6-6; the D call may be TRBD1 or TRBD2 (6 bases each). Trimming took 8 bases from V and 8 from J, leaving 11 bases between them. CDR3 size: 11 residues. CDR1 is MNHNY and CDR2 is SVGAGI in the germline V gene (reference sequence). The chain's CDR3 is CASLRGVTQYF. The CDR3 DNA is TGTGCCAGCCTAAGGGGGGTTACGCAGTATTTT.

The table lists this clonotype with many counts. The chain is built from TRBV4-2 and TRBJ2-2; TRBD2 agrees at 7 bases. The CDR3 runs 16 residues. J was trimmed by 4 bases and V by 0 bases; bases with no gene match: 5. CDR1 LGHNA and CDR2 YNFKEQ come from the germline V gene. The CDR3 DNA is TGTGCCAGCAGCCAAGATTGGCGGGGGACCACCGGGGAGCTGTTTTTT. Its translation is CASSQDWRGTTGELFF.

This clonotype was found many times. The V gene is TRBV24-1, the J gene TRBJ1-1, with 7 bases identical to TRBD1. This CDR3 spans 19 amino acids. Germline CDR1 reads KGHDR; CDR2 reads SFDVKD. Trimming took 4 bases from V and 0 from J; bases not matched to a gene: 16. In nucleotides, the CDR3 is TGTGCCACCAGTGACCTGACAACAGGGGATGGGACCATGAACACTGAAGCTTTCTTT. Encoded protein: CATSDLTTGDGTMNTEAFF.

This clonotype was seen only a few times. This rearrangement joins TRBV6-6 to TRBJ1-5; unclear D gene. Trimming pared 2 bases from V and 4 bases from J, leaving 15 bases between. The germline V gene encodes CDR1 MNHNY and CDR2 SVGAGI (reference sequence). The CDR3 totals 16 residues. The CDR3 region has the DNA TGTGCCAGCAGTTACCTGGCTGGGCAGAAAAATCAGCCCCAGCATTTT. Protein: CASSYLAGQKNQPQHF.

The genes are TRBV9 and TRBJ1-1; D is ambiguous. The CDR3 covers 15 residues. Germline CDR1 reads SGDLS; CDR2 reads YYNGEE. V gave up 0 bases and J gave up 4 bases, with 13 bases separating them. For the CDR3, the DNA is TGTGCCAGCAGCGTAGATCCGGGAGTAGGCACTGAAGCTTTCTTT. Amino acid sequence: CASSVDPGVGTEAFF. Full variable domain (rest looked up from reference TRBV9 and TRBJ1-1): DSGVTQTPKHLITATGQRVTLRCSPRSGDLSVYWYQQSLDQGLQFLIQYYNGEERAKGNILERFSAQQFPDLHSELNLSSLELGDSALYFCASSVDPGVGTEAFFGQGTRLTVV.

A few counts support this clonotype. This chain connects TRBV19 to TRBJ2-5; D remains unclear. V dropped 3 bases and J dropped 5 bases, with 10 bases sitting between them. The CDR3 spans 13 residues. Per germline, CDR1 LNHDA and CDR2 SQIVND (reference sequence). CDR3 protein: CASSIAAGETQYF. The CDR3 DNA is TGTGCCAGTAGTATTGCTGCAGGCGAGACCCAGTACTTC. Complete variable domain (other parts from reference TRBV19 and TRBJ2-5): DGGITQSPKYLFRKEGQNVTLSCEQNLNHDAMYWYRQDPGQGLRLIYYSQIVNDFQKGDIAEGYSVSREKKESFPLTVTSAQKNPTAFYLCASSIAAGETQYFGPGTRLLVL.